The rows below give T cell receptor beta chains drawn from one sample of a study of technical replicates of blood from several donors. Some clones are missing from TCRdb's copy, which holds only in-frame ones; the method was immunoSEQ multiplex PCR. This table has more than 80,000 clones, just over 95% appearing once. The sequencing sample was made of T cells isolated from PBMCs. The receptors stem from a human donor in good health. CDR3s leave out the opening cysteine and the closing phenylalanine or tryptophan. Size is omitted from some rows. Given values are once, few, many or a class for expanded clones.

J gene: TRBJ2-3; clone size: .; V gene: TRBV28; CDR3 protein: ASSEYLAQY
J gene: TRBJ2-1; clone size: .; V gene: TRBV27; CDR3 protein: ASSPSGRNEQF
J gene: TRBJ1-5; clone size: .; V gene: TRBV9; CDR3 protein: ASSSTGGNQPQH
J gene: TRBJ1-5; clone size: .; V gene: TRBV7-8; CDR3 protein: ASSPTGGSNQPQH
J gene: TRBJ1-1; clone size: .; V gene: TRBV27; CDR3 protein: ASRYGAEAF
J gene: TRBJ1-1; clone size: .; V gene: TRBV5-4; CDR3 protein: ASSLSSYRPTEAF
J gene: TRBJ1-4; clone size: .; V gene: TRBV19; CDR3 protein: ASSTTGNEKLF
J gene: TRBJ2-7; clone size: .; V gene: TRBV6-6; CDR3 protein: ASSPLGRGSYEQY
J gene: TRBJ2-1; clone size: .; V gene: TRBV21-1; CDR3 protein: ASSKEPCGRACEQF
J gene: TRBJ2-2; clone size: .; V gene: TRBV2; CDR3 protein: ASSARHLAGTGELF
J gene: TRBJ2-7; clone size: .; V gene: TRBV27; CDR3 protein: ASSSPTTGGYYEQY
J gene: TRBJ2-1; clone size: .; V gene: TRBV25-1; CDR3 protein: ASSARTGGDEQF
J gene: TRBJ1-1; clone size: .; V gene: TRBV6-5; CDR3 protein: ASSYTRGTEAF
J gene: TRBJ2-7; clone size: .; V gene: TRBV27; CDR3 protein: ASSPRTLYEQY
J gene: TRBJ2-5; clone size: .; V gene: TRBV27; CDR3 protein: ASSLGTSGRGKTQY
J gene: TRBJ1-1; clone size: .; V gene: TRBV5-1; CDR3 protein: ASSSGAGYAF
J gene: TRBJ2-7; clone size: .; V gene: TRBV27; CDR3 protein: ASSPGLISYEQY
J gene: TRBJ2-7; clone size: .; V gene: TRBV11-3; CDR3 protein: ASSLDRAGGPGSYEQY
J gene: TRBJ2-5; clone size: .; V gene: TRBV10-3; CDR3 protein: AIGYRDIGETQY
J gene: TRBJ1-4; clone size: .; V gene: TRBV28; CDR3 protein: ASSFPLNEKLF
J gene: TRBJ2-1; clone size: once; V gene: TRBV5-1; CDR3 protein: ASSLGGSSYNEQF
J gene: TRBJ1-1; clone size: .; V gene: TRBV19; CDR3 protein: ASSRREGSEMNTEAF
J gene: TRBJ2-2; clone size: .; V gene: TRBV18; CDR3 protein: ASSPIGQLSPKLTGELF
J gene: TRBJ1-5; clone size: .; V gene: TRBV5-6; CDR3 protein: ASSFSGTGNQPQH
J gene: TRBJ1-1; clone size: .; V gene: TRBV7-3; CDR3 protein: ASSLAGNTEAF
J gene: TRBJ2-7; clone size: .; V gene: TRBV7-9; CDR3 protein: ASSQLAGGPGLKNEQY
J gene: TRBJ1-2; clone size: .; V gene: TRBV5-1; CDR3 protein: ASSLAGDDYGYT
J gene: TRBJ2-1; clone size: .; V gene: TRBV7-8; CDR3 protein: ASSSGTGDNEQF
J gene: TRBJ2-1; clone size: .; V gene: TRBV5-4; CDR3 protein: ASSIPTYSYNEQF
J gene: TRBJ2-1; clone size: .; V gene: TRBV27; CDR3 protein: ASSFFPGSSYNEQF
J gene: TRBJ2-6; clone size: .; V gene: TRBV4-1; CDR3 protein: ASSFRDRGSGANVLT
J gene: TRBJ2-7; clone size: .; V gene: TRBV29-1; CDR3 protein: SVVRDFSYEQY
J gene: TRBJ2-7; clone size: .; V gene: TRBV5-4; CDR3 protein: ASSPRGGGEQY
J gene: TRBJ1-2; clone size: .; V gene: TRBV30; CDR3 protein: AWSVRRIYGYT
J gene: TRBJ2-1; clone size: .; V gene: TRBV5-6; CDR3 protein: ASSPVLAGDSYNEQF
J gene: TRBJ2-3; clone size: once; V gene: TRBV7-2; CDR3 protein: ASSFLLAETTDTQY
J gene: TRBJ2-1; clone size: .; V gene: TRBV6-7; CDR3 protein: ASSYSIPSGRTDNEQF
J gene: TRBJ1-5; clone size: .; V gene: TRBV10-1; CDR3 protein: ASSSDRDQPQH
J gene: TRBJ2-7; clone size: .; V gene: TRBV6-5; CDR3 protein: ASSPQGSEQY
J gene: TRBJ1-1; clone size: .; V gene: TRBV5-1; CDR3 protein: ASSLLMHMNTEAF
J gene: TRBJ2-5; clone size: .; V gene: TRBV11-2; CDR3 protein: ASSLGQYQETQY
J gene: TRBJ1-2; clone size: .; V gene: TRBV27; CDR3 protein: ASRYNQGAYGYT
J gene: TRBJ2-3; clone size: .; V gene: TRBV4-1; CDR3 protein: ASSLPSGNTQY
J gene: TRBJ1-2; clone size: .; V gene: TRBV5-8; CDR3 protein: ASSFERSGRGGYT